This T cell receptor beta chain was recovered during a study of T cell responses to AZD1222 COVID-19 vaccine. Trimming pared 5 bases from V and 0 bases from J, leaving 20 bases between. The CDR3 spans 17 residues. Sequencing was performed with immunoSEQ multiplex PCR; in TCRdb, only in-frame clones are kept and a portion is missing. The sample includes 150,000 to 180,000 clones, 86% of them seen just once. Findings of the study overall: Researchers report vaccine-associated CD4 TCRs spanning spike, with dominance at 160-218 and 743-854.

This clone was observed a single time. Its antigen is undetermined. This receptor was identified in an adult in good health. This specimen consisted of peripheral blood, obtained on day 0 of MenACWY control vaccination. This sequence joins TRBV5-3 and TRBJ1-1; D unclear. TRBV5-3 carries the ORF label, with uncertain function. CDR3 sequence: CARRTWVEGLMNTEAFF. The CDR3 DNA reads TGTGCCAGAAGGACTTGGGTGGAGGGCCTTATGAACACTGAAGCTTTCTTT.